The T cell receptor (beta chain) under discussion was sequenced for a study of CD8+ T cells in alopecia areata. Notes on the study in general: For lesional scalp, especially alopecia totalis/universalis, clonality was higher than in normal scalp. Sequences from scalp samples also cover resident alphabeta T cells of normal skin. Patients showed less clear TCR sequence sharing than mice, possibly partly because of HLA diversity.

Reverse transcribed after extraction, RNA yielded cDNA as the sequencing template. Generated by immunoSEQ multiplex PCR, the TCRdb table keeps only in-frame clones and is missing some. The table has around 190,000 clones, 56% seen once; the top ten hold under 5%. A remark on this clone: Its antigen is unknown.

V was clipped by 6 bases and J by 8 bases; unmatched bases: 4. Germline V gene sequence: CDR1 SSHAT, CDR2 FNYEAQ (reference sequence). The CDR3 covers 12 residues. This sequence originates from a human donor in good health. V is TRBV7-7 and J is TRBJ2-1; 7 positions agree with TRBD1. What was sequenced was CD8+ T cells sorted from blood. The CDR3 DNA reads TGTGCCAGCAGTGATACAGGGGATGAGCAGTTCTTC. This translates into CASSDTGDEQFF.